This TCR beta chain was observed in a study of regulatory T cells in long-lasting Graves disease. Turning to the study itself: A definition of persistent Graves' disease required over 5 years of antithyroid drugs plus positive TSH receptor antibodies.

Time point of the sample: persistent/refractory GD, antithyroid drugs over 5 years with positive TRAb. Researchers made the TCR library from RNA that was extracted from PBMCs. Germline V gene data show CDR1 as LNHNV and CDR2 as YYDKDF (reference sequence). The length of the CDR3 is 14 residues. After removal of 3 bases from V and 5 bases from J, the junction contained 5 bases not matched to a gene. Study results and caveats: Only a small sample size was used, which may have cut accuracy. There was favoring of TRBV28, TRBJ1-2 and TRBJ2-5 in persistent disease. Among the persistent patients, fewer than 3,500 public clonotypes were shared, more than the 850 to 1,000 shared among new patients.

Investigators prepared the TCR beta libraries by applying iRepertoire HTBI primers and Arm-PCR of CDR3 regions. TCRdb re-called the multiplex PCR reads through MiXCR, storing one row per CDR3 protein. The sample includes roughly 470,000 distinct CDR3 sequences, less than 25% of them seen just once. Comments on this clonotype: What it recognizes is unknown.

The rearrangement links TRBV15 to TRBJ2-7, with TRBD1 matching 9 bases. This TCR was recovered from a female donor with Graves disease. This sample comprised peripheral blood mononuclear cells (PBMCs), obtained when the disease was refractory, from a patient treated with antithyroid drugs. The DNA of the CDR3 is TGTGCCACCAGCAGTGGAGGGACAGGGAACGAGCAGTACTTC. This translates into CATSSGGTGNEQYF.